This is a list of T cell receptor beta chains from one sample in a study of regulatory T cells in long-lasting Graves disease. TCRdb reprocessed the multiplex PCR reads with MiXCR, giving one entry per CDR3 protein. The table lists some 500,000 distinct CDR3 sequences, more than 15% of them singletons, with 25% in the top ten. These data were likewise used in another study, on T cells in Graves' hyperthyroidism and ophthalmopathy.

The sample consisted of peripheral blood mononuclear cells (PBMCs), taken at new diagnosis, from a patient treated with antithyroid drugs. These receptors came from a woman between 40 and 65 years old with Graves disease. Both conserved end residues are part of each CDR3. A D gene is named only where the DNA matches it firmly. The listing skips clone size in some rows; elsewhere it reads once, few, many or a size class.

v_gene	abundance	j_gene	d_gene	CDR3aa	CDR3nt
TRBV18	many	TRBJ1-5	NA	CASSPLGGRNQPQHF	TGTGCCAGCAGTCCCCTCGGTGGGCGCAATCAGCCCCAGCATTTT
TRBV20-1	many	TRBJ2-7	TRBD2	CSASGLAGGGAYEQYF	TGCAGTGCTAGCGGACTAGCGGGGGGCGGGGCGTACGAGCAGTACTTC
TRBV30	many	TRBJ1-4	NA	CAWSVGEISRKLFF	TGTGCCTGGAGTGTCGGGGAGATTAGCCGAAAACTGTTTTTT
TRBV2	few	TRBJ2-3	NA	CASSEWQGSTDTQYF	TGTGCCAGCAGTGAATGGCAGGGTAGCACAGATACGCAGTATTTT
TRBV6-1	many	TRBJ1-1	NA	CASSPPLHTEAFF	TGTGCCAGCAGTCCTCCTCTTCACACTGAAGCTTTCTTT
TRBV10-1	few	TRBJ2-1	TRBD1	CASSEVTGNNEQFF	TGCGCCAGCAGTGAAGTGACAGGGAACAATGAGCAGTTCTTC
TRBV7-3	many	TRBJ1-1	NA	CASSLHMNTEAFF	TGTGCCAGCAGCTTACATATGAACACTGAAGCTTTCTTT
TRBV6-5	many	TRBJ2-5	NA	CASSYGQGQYF	TGTGCCAGCAGTTACGGGCAGGGTCAGTACTTC
TRBV12-3/TRBV12-4	few	TRBJ2-5	TRBD2	CASSLAGDQETQYF	TGTGCCAGCAGTCTAGCGGGGGATCAAGAGACCCAGTACTTC
TRBV7-3	few	TRBJ2-5	TRBD2	CASSPWGGGSQETQYF	TGTGCCAGCAGCCCATGGGGCGGGGGTTCCCAAGAGACCCAGTACTTC
TRBV3-1	few	TRBJ1-1	NA	CASSRGGGKATEAFF	TGTGCCAGCAGCCGAGGAGGGGGTAAGGCCACTGAAGCTTTCTTT
TRBV2	many	TRBJ2-5	TRBD2	CACNRGGETQYF	TGTGCTTGCAATCGGGGGGGGGAGACCCAGTACTTC
TRBV12-3/TRBV12-4	many	TRBJ2-5	TRBD2	CASSGGLVGGQETQYF	TGTGCCAGCAGTGGAGGACTAGTGGGGGGCCAAGAGACCCAGTACTTC
TRBV6-1	few	TRBJ2-5	TRBD2	CASSTGTSAWAFQETQYF	TGTGCCAGCAGCACAGGGACTAGCGCTTGGGCCTTTCAAGAGACCCAGTACTTC
TRBV5-1	NA	TRBJ2-7	TRBD1	CASSPLPGQGALGEQYF	TGCGCCAGCAGCCCTTTACCGGGACAGGGGGCACTAGGAGAGCAGTACTTC
TRBV3-1	NA	TRBJ1-4	NA	CASSQGQVYEKLFF	TGTGCCAGCAGCCAAGGTCAGGTTTATGAAAAACTGTTTTTT
TRBV12-3/TRBV12-4	many	TRBJ1-5	NA	CASSLWVDNQPQHF	TGTGCCAGCAGTCTCTGGGTGGACAATCAGCCCCAGCATTTT